The entry below describes one T cell receptor beta chain. Its specific antigen is unknown. No much larger clone is present one base from it, and per-base qualities are unavailable. RNA was extracted using the RNeasy kit, and about 0.5 to 1 microgram was reverse transcribed with random hexamers. The immunoSEQ multiplex PCR assay, which covers 54 Vbeta and 13 Jbeta segments, was used to amplify TCR beta CDR3 regions. To correct PCR amplification bias, a synthetic template baseline was used for both primer optimization and computational correction. The authors processed their data as follows. Reads were annotated to V, D and J genes per IMGT and analyzed with immunoSEQ Analyzer, keeping only productive sequences. Clonality was calculated as one minus the Shannon entropy normalized by log2 of the number of productive unique sequences. Public and private clones were assessed among the 100 most prevalent clones of each patient and control. Clones were defined as Susac-specific if absent from the healthy and MS cohorts, from over a thousand published viral clones and from other ImmuneACCESS disease sequences. TCRdb's own reprocessing of the public reads used fastp at Q25 and MiXCR and kept productive beta chains. A single entry per CDR3 protein holds the most common genes and DNA from its merged rows. TCRdb's processing, not the authors' own work, is the source of the V and J calls. Present in this sample are 200,000 to 250,000 distinct CDR3 sequences, about 93% of which were seen just once. The ten largest clones take up 0.065% to 0.08% of the sample.

Peripheral blood CD8+ and CD4+ T cells from healthy donors, Susac syndrome patients and multiple sclerosis patients were profiled using high-throughput TCR beta sequencing. Treatment-naive patients with stable or active relapsing-remitting disease fulfilling revised McDonald criteria were used as multiple sclerosis controls. Bulk CD8+ and CD4+ T cells were purified by magnetic negative isolation, whereas CD8+ TEMRA cells were enriched by FACS. Blood was drawn into EDTA tubes, processed within 24 hours, and PBMCs were isolated by density gradient centrifugation. PBMCs intended for TCR sequencing were cryopreserved in liquid nitrogen and thawed later in a water bath at 37 degrees C. The sorted or isolated CD4+, CD8+ and CD8+ TEMRA cells reached a purity of at least 90%. These data are taken from a study of CD8 T cells in Susac syndrome (dated by TCRdb to about 2019). Notes on the research overall: Repertoire sequencing was used to test whether CD8+ T cell activation and differentiation in Susac syndrome was antigen driven.

The CDR3 numbers 14 residues from cysteine through phenylalanine. Of all the DNA, just the CDR3 is kept, 42 bases in frame from base 1. Looking up the germline V gene yields CDR1 SGDLS and CDR2 YYNGEE. The junction shows trimming of 2 bases on V and 2 bases on J, plus 10 bases between the germline ends. The full study reports these points: The TCR sequencing and HLA analysis was acknowledged to have included a relatively small number of individuals.

The source is a human donor with multiple sclerosis. The sample consisted of CD4+ T cells from PBMCs. In this chain, TRBV9 is recombined with TRBJ2-5; no D gene is confidently identified. The CDR3 sequence is CASSVDQLQETQYF. The nucleotides read TGTGCCAGCAGCGTTGATCAACTTCAAGAGACCCAGTACTTC.